These 26 T cell receptor beta chains originate from one sample sequenced in a study of shared clonotypes between healthy human individuals. The repertoire was sequenced with immunoSEQ multiplex PCR; TCRdb's copy has only in-frame clones and lacks some. Altogether roughly 2.5 million clones are present, more than 90% being singletons, with the ten largest covering 0.11% to 0.15%. The sequencing input was naive CD4+ T cells sorted from blood. Subset noted: CD45RA+ positively selected. These receptors all stem from a man aged 18-30 years in good health.

The CDR3 reads CASSLTGASGNTIYF. In DNA, the CDR3 is TGTGCCAGCAGCTTGACAGGGGCAAGCGGAAACACCATATATTTT. The chain couples TRBV5-5 to TRBJ1-3; 7 nucleotides agree with TRBD1. Germline V gene lookup returns CDR1 SGHKS and CDR2 YYEKEE (reference sequence). The CDR3 loop spans 15 amino acids. The trim removed 1 base at V and 4 bases at J, leaving 5 bases unmatched.

The J gene is TRBJ2-4, the V gene TRBV30, with 7 bases fitting TRBD2. V was pared by 5 bases and J by 0 bases, with 4 bases of the junction left unmatched. The CDR3 covers 14 residues. Germline lookup yields CDR1 GTSNPN and CDR2 SVGIG (reference sequence). The CDR3 protein is CAWGAGLAKNIQYF. The CDR3 nucleotides are TGTGCCTGGGGAGCGGGACTAGCCAAAAACATTCAGTACTTC.

The chain links TRBV7-3 to TRBJ2-4, with 11 bases identical to TRBD2. Germline V CDR1 and CDR2: SGHTA, FQGTGA. The CDR3 spans 18 residues. Trimming at V came to 5 bases and at J to 2 bases, leaving 11 bases not matched to a gene. The CDR3 protein is CASSPGPSSGGTKNIQYF. In nucleotides, the CDR3 is TGTGCCAGCAGCCCTGGACCGTCTAGCGGGGGGACCAAAAACATTCAGTACTTC.

CDR3: CASSWGQGVNGYTF. CDR3 DNA: TGTGCCAGCAGTTGGGGACAGGGGGTGAACGGCTACACCTTC. This chain uses TRBV28 with TRBJ1-2, with 11 bases identical to TRBD1. Germline CDR1 and CDR2: MDHEN and SYDVKM. With 4 bases clipped from V and 8 bases from J, the junction kept 6 bases outside the gene matches. The CDR3 length is 14 residues.

The chain joins TRBV7-9 to TRBJ2-1; 12 bases match TRBD2. This CDR3 contains 17 residues. Germline V gene data show CDR1 as SEHNR and CDR2 as FQNEAQ (reference sequence). After removal of 5 bases from V and 0 bases from J, the junction contained 5 bases not matched to a gene. DNA of the CDR3: TGTGCCAGCAGCGGCCTAGCGGGGGGGAGCTCCTACAATGAGCAGTTCTTC. Translated: CASSGLAGGSSYNEQFF.

The rearrangement links TRBV7-9 to TRBJ2-1; D remains ambiguous. Trimming stripped 4 bases from V and 6 bases from J, with 7 bases between. The CDR3 sequence is 12 residues long. Germline V lookup: CDR1 SEHNR, CDR2 FQNEAQ (reference sequence). CDR3 in amino acids: CASSSSSNEQFF. CDR3 DNA: TGTGCCAGCAGCTCGAGTAGCAATGAGCAGTTCTTC. Full variable domain (outside the CDR3, taken from reference TRBV7-9 and TRBJ2-1): DTGVSQNPRHKITKRGQNVTFRCDPISEHNRLYWYRQTLGQGPEFLTYFQNEAQLEKSRLLSDRFSAERPKGSFSTLEIQRTEQGDSAMYLCASSSSSNEQFFGPGTRLTVL.

This chain joins TRBV15 and TRBJ2-1, with 7 bases fitting TRBD1. The V segment lost 0 bases and the J segment 9 bases; nucleotides outside the gene matches: 8. Germline V gene lookup returns CDR1 LNHNV and CDR2 YYDKDF (reference sequence). CDR3 length equals 15 residues. The CDR3: CATSRDLASGGEQFF. The DNA for the CDR3 is TGTGCCACCAGCAGAGATCTAGCCTCAGGGGGTGAGCAGTTCTTC.

The chain carries TRBV5-4 and TRBJ1-2; 9 bases agree with TRBD1. The CDR3 is made up of 15 amino acids. Losses at the gene ends were 4 bases for V and 4 bases for J; bases not matched to a gene: 8. CDR1 and CDR2 (germline): SGHNT, YYREEE (reference sequence). The DNA of the CDR3 is TGTGCCAGCAGCCAAGGGACAGGGAGTTTCTATGGCTACACCTTC. Residues: CASSQGTGSFYGYTF.

The chain combines TRBV6-1 with TRBJ2-3, with D perhaps TRBD1 (6 bases). The CDR3 has 15 amino acids. CDR1 is MNHNS and CDR2 is SASEGT in the germline V gene. Trimming left V 3 bases short and J 2 bases short, with 12 bases between. CDR3 in DNA: TGTGCCAGCAGTGATCTGAAGGGACACACAGATACGCAGTATTTT. Its protein product is CASSDLKGHTDTQYF.

V usage is TRBV28 and J usage is TRBJ1-4, with D possibly being TRBD1 (6 bases). This CDR3 spans 15 amino acids. Per germline, CDR1 MDHEN and CDR2 SYDVKM. V was clipped by 7 bases and J by 3 bases, with 15 bases between them. The CDR3 DNA is TGTGCCAGCACCCCCGGGGGGGCCCCTAATGAAAAACTGTTTTTT. This sequence encodes CASTPGGAPNEKLFF.

This rearrangement joins TRBV5-1 to TRBJ2-5; D uncertain. The germline V gene encodes CDR1 SGHRS and CDR2 YFSETQ. V was trimmed by 0 bases and J by 5 bases, leaving 11 bases between them. The CDR3 length is 14 residues. As DNA, the CDR3 is TGCGCCAGCAGCTTGGTCCCCGGGCGGGAGACCCAGTACTTC. Residues: CASSLVPGRETQYF.

The chain carries TRBV5-6 and TRBJ2-7; 11 positions agree with TRBD2. The V gene's germline CDR1 is SGHDT and CDR2 YYEEEE. The ends lost 4 bases at V and 4 bases at J; junction bases unmatched: 4. The CDR3 extends over 14 amino acids. The CDR3 spells CASSATSGRYEQYF. CDR3 DNA: TGTGCCAGCAGCGCCACTAGCGGGAGATACGAGCAGTACTTC.

The chain has TRBV5-1 and TRBJ1-1; 8 bases map to TRBD1. The CDR3 consists of 17 residues. Germline V gene data show CDR1 as SGHRS and CDR2 as YFSETQ. After removal of 7 bases from V and 0 bases from J, the junction contained 14 bases not matched to a gene. The CDR3 nucleotides are TGCGCCAGCCATTGGACTGGACAGGGCATCATGAACACTGAAGCTTTCTTT. The encoded protein is CASHWTGQGIMNTEAFF.

This rearrangement joins TRBV9 to TRBJ1-3; D call uncertain. The germline gives CDR1 SGDLS, CDR2 YYNGEE. The CDR3 is 16 amino acids. Trimming cost V 0 bases and J 2 bases, with 12 bases left between them. The CDR3: CASSVATGVAGNTIYF. CDR3 DNA sequence: TGTGCCAGCAGCGTAGCTACGGGTGTCGCTGGAAACACCATATATTTT.

The sample holds a few counts of this clone. This chain connects TRBV6-5 to TRBJ2-7, with D possibly being TRBD1 (5 bases). The germline CDR1 and CDR2 sequences are MNHEY and SVGAGI. V was cut by 7 bases and J by 5 bases, with 9 bases left in between. The CDR3 runs 11 residues. The CDR3 nucleotides read TGTGCCAGCAACCAGGGTGACGAGCAGTACTTC. It is translated as CASNQGDEQYF.

The chain couples TRBV6-5 to TRBJ1-1; possible D gene TRBD1, 6 bases. The CDR3 is 13 residues long. Germline lookup yields CDR1 MNHEY and CDR2 SVGAGI. Trimming cost V 7 bases and J 0 bases, with 9 bases left between them. Here the CDR3 reads CASTGQLNTEAFF. DNA of the CDR3: TGTGCCAGCACCGGACAGTTGAACACTGAAGCTTTCTTT.

The chain recombines TRBV7-9 with TRBJ2-1; 9 bases are a match to TRBD2. Germline CDR1 SEHNR, CDR2 FQNEAQ (reference sequence). CDR3 length: 17 residues. Trimming took 1 base from V and 4 from J; bases not matched to a gene: 8. The CDR3 sequence: CASSLGLAGESYNEQFF. The CDR3 DNA reads as TGTGCCAGCAGCTTAGGATTAGCGGGAGAATCGTACAATGAGCAGTTCTTC. Using reference TRBV7-9 and TRBJ2-1 for the parts outside the CDR3, the full variable domain is DTGVSQNPRHKITKRGQNVTFRCDPISEHNRLYWYRQTLGQGPEFLTYFQNEAQLEKSRLLSDRFSAERPKGSFSTLEIQRTEQGDSAMYLCASSLGLAGESYNEQFFGPGTRLTVL.

This chain joins TRBV28 and TRBJ1-1, with D perhaps matching TRBD1 (6 bases). The germline V and J ends were trimmed by 6 bases and 6 bases, with 11 bases remaining between them. Germline CDR1 MDHEN, CDR2 SYDVKM. The CDR3 runs to 12 residues. The CDR3, as DNA: TGTGCCAGCAGCCCAGGGGTGGCTGAAGCTTTCTTT. Translated, it gives CASSPGVAEAFF. Together with reference TRBV28 and TRBJ1-1, the CDR3 gives the full variable domain: DVKVTQSSRYLVKRTGEKVFLECVQDMDHENMFWYRQDPGLGLRLIYFSYDVKMKEKGDIPEGYSVSREKKERFSLILESASTNQTSMYLCASSPGVAEAFFGQGTRLTVV.

This chain joins TRBV18 and TRBJ2-7, with 7 bases matching TRBD1. The length of the CDR3 is 17 residues. Germline V lookup: CDR1 KGHSH, CDR2 LQKENI. The junction had 15 bases not matched to a gene; V was cut back by 0 bases and J by 7 bases. The CDR3 DNA reads as TGTGCCAGCTCACCACCGATGAGCCTACAGGGGAAGAAGGAGCAGTACTTC. It encodes CASSPPMSLQGKKEQYF.

The chain combines TRBV7-2 with TRBJ2-1; possible D gene TRBD2, 5 bases. V gave up 5 bases and J gave up 4 bases, with 18 bases separating them. CDR1 is SGHTA and CDR2 is FQGNSA in the germline V gene. The CDR3 spans 16 residues. The DNA for the CDR3 is TGTGCCAGCAGCCCGAGGGCCCTCGGGCGGTACAATGAGCAGTTCTTC. Translated: CASSPRALGRYNEQFF.

The chain links TRBV7-9 to TRBJ1-1; D remains ambiguous. Per germline, CDR1 SEHNR and CDR2 FQNEAQ (reference sequence). The V and J ends lost 6 bases and 6 bases respectively, with 26 bases between them. This CDR3 has 17 amino acids. Here the CDR3 reads CASRRLTRSPWSSEAFF. The CDR3 DNA reads as TGTGCCAGCAGGCGTCTAACCAGGAGTCCTTGGAGTTCTGAAGCTTTCTTT.

The rearrangement joins TRBV5-4 to TRBJ2-6; D is perhaps TRBD2 (6 bases). This CDR3 is 15 amino acids long. Germline V CDR1 and CDR2: SGHNT, YYREEE (reference sequence). Trimming took off 7 bases at V and 1 base at J, with 12 bases between the two ends. CDR3 in DNA: TGTGCCAGCGTATCACGGGGGTCTGGGGCCAACGTCCTGACTTTC. Its translation: CASVSRGSGANVLTF. Full variable domain (outside the CDR3, taken from reference TRBV5-4 and TRBJ2-6): ETGVTQSPTHLIKTRGQQVTLRCSSQSGHNTVSWYQQALGQGPQFIFQYYREEENGRGNFPPRFSGLQFPNYSSELNVNALELDDSALYLCASVSRGSGANVLTFGAGSRLTVL.

This chain links TRBV5-1 with TRBJ2-7; D may be TRBD1 (5 bases). V shed 4 bases and J shed 2 bases, with 13 bases lying between them. Germline lookup yields CDR1 SGHRS and CDR2 YFSETQ. The CDR3 consists of 14 residues. The CDR3 DNA is TGCGCCAGCAGCCCGGCAGGGATTCCCTACGAGCAGTACTTC. The encoded protein is CASSPAGIPYEQYF.

V gene TRBV27 combines with J gene TRBJ1-1; D is uncertain. Germline CDR1 and CDR2: MNHEY and SMNVEV (reference sequence). V was trimmed by 5 bases and J by 1 base, leaving 8 bases between them. CDR3 size: 13 residues. The DNA of the CDR3 is TGTGCCAGCAGTGGGTCCAGGAACACTGAAGCTTTCTTT. As protein: CASSGSRNTEAFF.

The chain carries TRBV19 and TRBJ1-6; 7 positions match TRBD1. From germline, CDR1 is LNHDA and CDR2 SQIVND (reference sequence). V shed 4 bases, J shed 7 bases, and the junction held 4 bases outside the gene matches. This CDR3 region has 14 residues. The CDR3 protein is CASSNNRGNSPLHF. The CDR3 DNA follows: TGTGCCAGTAGTAATAACAGGGGAAATTCACCCCTCCACTTT.

CDR3 in amino acids: CASSYPGTAKMNTEAFF. The CDR3 bases are TGTGCCAGTAGTTACCCCGGGACAGCCAAAATGAACACTGAAGCTTTCTTT. The chain carries TRBV19 and TRBJ1-1; TRBD1 aligns across 7 bases. The germline CDR1 and CDR2 sequences are LNHDA and SQIVND (reference sequence). Unmatched junction bases numbered 12, after V lost 5 bases and J lost 0 bases. This CDR3 spans 17 amino acids.